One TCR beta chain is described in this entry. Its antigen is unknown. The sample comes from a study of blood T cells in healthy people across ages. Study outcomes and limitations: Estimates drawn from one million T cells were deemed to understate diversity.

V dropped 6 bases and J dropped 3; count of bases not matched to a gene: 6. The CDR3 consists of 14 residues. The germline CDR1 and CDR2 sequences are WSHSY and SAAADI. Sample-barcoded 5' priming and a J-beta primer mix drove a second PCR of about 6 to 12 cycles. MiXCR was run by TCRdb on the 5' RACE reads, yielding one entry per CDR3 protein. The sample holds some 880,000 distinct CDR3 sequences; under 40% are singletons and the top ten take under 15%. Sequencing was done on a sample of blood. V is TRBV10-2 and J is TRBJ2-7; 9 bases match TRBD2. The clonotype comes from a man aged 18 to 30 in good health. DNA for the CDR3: TGCGCCAGCAGAGAGGTAGCGGGAGACTACGAGCAGTACTTC. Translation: CASREVAGDYEQYF.